Each of the 24 T cell receptor beta chains below was sequenced from the same sample in a study of cytomegalovirus exposure and HLA in healthy donors. PCR primers comprised 60 Vbeta and 13 Jbeta primers. Produced via immunoSEQ multiplex PCR; TCRdb's table is partial and in-frame only. The top ten clones hold 1.5% to 2% of a sample with roughly 74,000 clones, under 80% of them seen once. Sequenced: PBMCs. These receptors all stem from a man aged 35 to 55 in good health and CMV-seronegative.

This chain links TRBV11-2 with TRBJ2-1, with 9 bases that match TRBD1. The J segment lost 10 bases and the V segment lost 3 bases, leaving 7 bases of the junction unmatched. The CDR3 covers 14 residues. CDR1 and CDR2 from the germline V gene are SGHAT and FQNNGV. This CDR3 is CASSFTGTGREQFF. The CDR3 DNA reads TGTGCCAGCAGCTTCACCGGGACAGGGAGGGAGCAGTTCTTC. Full variable domain (missing parts from reference TRBV11-2 and TRBJ2-1): EAGVAQSPRYKIIEKRQSVAFWCNPISGHATLYWYQQILGQGPKLLIQFQNNGVVDDSQLPKDRFSAERLKGVDSTLKIQPAKLEDSAVYLCASSFTGTGREQFFGPGTRLTVL.

The chain carries TRBV11-1 and TRBJ2-2; D is possibly TRBD1 (6 bases). V was clipped by 7 bases and J by 2 bases, with 14 bases between them. CDR1 and CDR2 (germline): SGHAT, FQDESV (reference sequence). This CDR3 spans 15 amino acids. In DNA form, the CDR3 reads TGTGCCAGCACCAATTGGGGGCAAAACACCGGGGAGCTGTTTTTT. It yields the protein CASTNWGQNTGELFF.

Only a few counts were recorded for this clone. The chain uses TRBV7-3 and TRBJ2-1, with 13 nucleotides matching TRBD2. From germline, CDR1 is SGHTA and CDR2 FQGTGA. The CDR3 consists of 16 residues. Losses at the gene ends were 4 bases for V and 7 bases for J; bases not matched to a gene: 7. The DNA for the CDR3 is TGTGCCAGCAGCTCCATAGGGACTAGCGGGATTAATGAGCAGTTCTTC. Its protein product is CASSSIGTSGINEQFF.

In this sample, this clone turned up a few times. One end of the junction fails to match germline, which may point to a read error. The chain is built from TRBV7-9 and TRBJ2-1, with 11 bases that match TRBD2. The CDR3 is 17 amino acids. CDR1 SEHNR and CDR2 FQNEAQ come from the germline V gene (reference sequence). CDR3 coding DNA: TGTTCCAGCAGCTTCCCGACTAGCGGGGCCTTATACAATGAGCAGTTCTTC. Protein sequence: CSSSFPTSGALYNEQFF.

This clone was counted a single time. The chain joins TRBV4-2 to TRBJ2-3; 8 bases fit TRBD2. The J segment lost 4 bases and the V segment lost 0 bases, leaving 6 bases of the junction unmatched. CDR1 and CDR2 from the germline V gene are LGHNA and YNFKEQ. This CDR3 spans 16 amino acids. CDR3 amino acids: CASSQEAGVGSDTQYF. The DNA of the CDR3 is TGTGCCAGCAGCCAAGAAGCGGGAGTTGGGTCAGATACGCAGTATTTT.

The genes are TRBV15 and TRBJ1-1; 7 bases agree with TRBD1. Germline CDR1 reads LNHNV; CDR2 reads YYDKDF (reference sequence). J gave up 8 bases and V 0 bases, and 3 bases lay outside the gene matches. The CDR3 covers 13 residues. In nucleotides, the CDR3 is TGTGCCACCAGCAGAGATCTGGGACAGGAAGCTTTCTTT. This codes for CATSRDLGQEAFF.

The chain combines TRBV5-1 with TRBJ1-1, with 7 bases that match TRBD1. Losses at the gene ends were 7 bases for V and 1 base for J; bases not matched to a gene: 7. Germline CDR1 and CDR2: SGHRS and YFSETQ. The CDR3 is 14 amino acids. The CDR3 bases are TGCGCCAGCCGAGGGGGCCCCACGAACACTGAAGCTTTCTTT. Amino acids: CASRGGPTNTEAFF. Full variable domain (remainder filled in from reference TRBV5-1 and TRBJ1-1): KAGVTQTPRYLIKTRGQQVTLSCSPISGHRSVSWYQQTPGQGLQFLFEYFSETQRNKGNFPGRFSGRQFSNSRSEMNVSTLELGDSALYLCASRGGPTNTEAFFGQGTRLTVV.

The chain links TRBV19 to TRBJ2-7, with D possibly matching TRBD1 (5 bases). Trimming cost V 5 bases and J 2 bases, with 10 bases left between them. There are 13 residues in the CDR3. Germline assignment: CDR1 LNHDA and CDR2 SQIVND (reference sequence). CDR3 in DNA: TGTGCCAGTAGTTCAGGGCATACCTACGAGCAGTACTTC. It specifies CASSSGHTYEQYF.

The CDR3 loop reads CASSWRLASETQYF. In nucleotides, the CDR3 is TGTGCCAGCAGTTGGAGGCTAGCATCGGAGACCCAGTACTTC. The chain carries TRBV27 and TRBJ2-5, with TRBD2 as a possible D gene (5 bases). Per germline, CDR1 MNHEY and CDR2 SMNVEV (reference sequence). The V end lost 4 bases, the J end lost 5 bases, and 14 bases lay between the germline ends. This CDR3 region has 14 residues.

J is TRBJ2-1 and V is TRBV18, with 9 bases lining up with TRBD1. The germline gives CDR1 KGHSH, CDR2 LQKENI. V dropped 0 bases and J dropped 7; count of bases not matched to a gene: 7. The CDR3 has 16 residues. In DNA form, the CDR3 reads TGTGCCAGCTCACCACCCCTGTATGGACAGGGGAATGAGCAGTTCTTC. Translation: CASSPPLYGQGNEQFF.

This chain uses TRBV28 with TRBJ2-7; TRBD2 aligns across 8 bases. The CDR3 consists of 24 residues. Germline assignment: CDR1 MDHEN and CDR2 SYDVKM. Germline trimming cut 2 bases from V and 4 bases from J; bases unmatched to any gene: 34. The DNA for the CDR3 is TGTGCCAGCAGTTTAGGGTTTGATTGGACTCGCGGGAGGCGACTCCCGGCTAAGGGTTACGAGCAGTACTTC. Translating gives CASSLGFDWTRGRRLPAKGYEQYF.

This clone was observed once. V and J are TRBV5-1 and TRBJ2-1, with 11 bases lining up with TRBD2. J gave up 4 bases and V 4 bases, and 7 bases lay outside the gene matches. CDR1 and CDR2 from the germline V gene are SGHRS and YFSETQ. The CDR3 loop spans 16 amino acids. The DNA for the CDR3 is TGCGCCAGCAGCGCGGAAGGGACTAGCGGTTACAATGAGCAGTTCTTC. Protein: CASSAEGTSGYNEQFF.

The chain recombines TRBV14 with TRBJ2-5; D not resolved. Germline V gene data show CDR1 as SGHDN and CDR2 as FVKESK. This CDR3 is built from 16 residues. Trimming shortened V by 1 base and J by 3 bases, and 15 bases separated the two germline ends. The CDR3 region is CASSQGSGAVKETQYF. In nucleotides, the CDR3 is TGTGCCAGCAGCCAAGGAAGTGGTGCAGTAAAAGAGACCCAGTACTTC.

The V gene is TRBV7-2, the J gene TRBJ1-1; tentatively, D is TRBD1 (5 bases). Germline values: CDR1 SGHTA, CDR2 FQGNSA. This CDR3 has 16 residues. Deletions cut 5 bases from V and 0 bases from J, with 16 bases between. The CDR3 nucleotides read TGTGCCAGCAGCCCGGGAGGTGGGACCCTGAACACTGAAGCTTTCTTT. Protein: CASSPGGGTLNTEAFF. Drawing the rest from reference TRBV7-2 and TRBJ1-1, the complete variable domain is GAGVSQSPSNKVTEKGKDVELRCDPISGHTALYWYRQSLGQGLEFLIYFQGNSAPDKSGLPSDRFSAERTGGSVSTLTIQRTQQEDSAVYLCASSPGGGTLNTEAFFGQGTRLTVV.

The J gene is TRBJ1-1, the V gene TRBV19, with 9 nucleotides matching TRBD1. CDR1 LNHDA and CDR2 SQIVND come from the germline V gene (reference sequence). V shed 5 bases and J 3 bases; nucleotides not matched to a gene: 7. This CDR3 region has 15 residues. The CDR3 DNA follows: TGTGCCAGTAGTTTCGGGACAGGGAGAGACACTGAAGCTTTCTTT. Its protein is CASSFGTGRDTEAFF.

This clone was detected a few times. The chain employs TRBV6-1 and TRBJ2-1; tentative D call: TRBD1 (6 bases). Germline loops: CDR1 MNHNS, CDR2 SASEGT. Trimming took 6 bases from V and 2 from J, leaving 14 bases between them. This CDR3 has 15 amino acids. The CDR3 spells CASRLDSGAYNEQFF. In DNA, the CDR3 is TGTGCCAGCAGATTGGACAGCGGAGCCTACAATGAGCAGTTCTTC.

The rearrangement uses TRBV2 and TRBJ1-5; a possible D gene is TRBD1 (5 bases). The germline V gene has CDR1 SNHLY and CDR2 FYNNEI. Trimming left V 7 bases short and J 0 bases short, with 13 bases between. The CDR3 runs to 15 residues. The CDR3: CASTVLTDSNQPQHF. In DNA, the CDR3 is TGTGCCAGCACCGTACTGACAGATAGCAATCAGCCCCAGCATTTT. The complete variable domain, with remaining parts taken from reference TRBV2 and TRBJ1-5, reads EPEVTQTPSHQVTQMGQEVILRCVPISNHLYFYWYRQILGQKVEFLVSFYNNEISEKSEIFDDQFSVERPDGSNFTLKIRSTKLEDSAMYFCASTVLTDSNQPQHFGDGTRLSIL.

The chain is built from TRBV4-1 and TRBJ1-2; a weak D match, TRBD1 (5 bases). The ends were cut back, 1 base at V and 2 bases at J, with 8 bases in the middle. Per the germline V gene, CDR1 is MGHRA and CDR2 is YSYEKL. The CDR3 has 14 residues. The CDR3 is CASSQGQINYGYTF. CDR3 sequence (DNA): TGCGCCAGCAGCCAAGGACAGATCAACTATGGCTACACCTTC.

The chain employs TRBV27 and TRBJ1-2; 11 bases line up with TRBD1. J lost 4 bases, V lost 2 bases, and 3 bases had no gene match. There are 15 residues in the CDR3. Germline V gene lookup returns CDR1 MNHEY and CDR2 SMNVEV (reference sequence). The CDR3 loop reads CASSLGTGGLYGYTF. The CDR3 region has the DNA TGTGCCAGCAGTTTAGGGACAGGGGGTCTCTATGGCTACACCTTC.

This clone was observed a single time. This chain uses TRBV6-1 with TRBJ1-1, with a tentative D call TRBD1 (6 bases). The CDR3 is made up of 14 amino acids. Germline V gives CDR1 MNHNS, CDR2 SASEGT. V gave up 5 bases and J gave up 5 bases, with 15 bases separating them. The CDR3 sequence: CASSTKQGRTEAFF. In nucleotides, the CDR3 is TGTGCCAGCAGTACTAAACAGGGTCGAACTGAAGCTTTCTTT.

The chain is built from TRBV4-2 and TRBJ2-1, with 11 bases matching TRBD2. J lost 6 bases, V lost 4 bases, and 5 bases had no gene match. Germline V gene sequence: CDR1 LGHNA, CDR2 YNFKEQ. The CDR3 contains 15 residues. The CDR3 region is CASSLLAGEFNEQFF. For the CDR3, the DNA is TGTGCCAGCAGCCTACTAGCGGGAGAGTTCAATGAGCAGTTCTTC.

The chain carries TRBV4-1 and TRBJ2-5; 10 bases fit TRBD1. The trim removed 1 base at V and 4 bases at J, leaving 3 bases unmatched. CDR3 length: 15 amino acids. Germline V gene sequence: CDR1 MGHRA, CDR2 YSYEKL. This chain's CDR3 is CASSQVGTGVETQYF. The DNA for the CDR3 is TGCGCCAGCAGCCAAGTTGGGACAGGGGTAGAGACCCAGTACTTC.

The J gene is TRBJ1-2, the V gene TRBV6-5; D gene ambiguous. Germline V lookup: CDR1 MNHEY, CDR2 SVGAGI. The CDR3 loop spans 14 amino acids. Between the trimmed V and J ends, which lost 7 bases and 4 bases, there was a span of 16 bases. CDR3 DNA sequence: TGTGCCAGCACCCTACGCGCCGGAGTCTATGGCTACACCTTC. Translating it yields CASTLRAGVYGYTF.

The chain is built from TRBV9 and TRBJ1-5, with TRBD1 as a possible D gene (6 bases). The CDR3 has 14 amino acids. The V gene lost 4 bases and the J gene lost 4 bases, with 12 bases spanning the gap. The V gene's germline CDR1 is SGDLS and CDR2 YYNGEE. In DNA, the CDR3 is TGTGCCAGCAGCCAGACAGGAGGAAATCAGCCCCAGCATTTT. Residues: CASSQTGGNQPQHF.